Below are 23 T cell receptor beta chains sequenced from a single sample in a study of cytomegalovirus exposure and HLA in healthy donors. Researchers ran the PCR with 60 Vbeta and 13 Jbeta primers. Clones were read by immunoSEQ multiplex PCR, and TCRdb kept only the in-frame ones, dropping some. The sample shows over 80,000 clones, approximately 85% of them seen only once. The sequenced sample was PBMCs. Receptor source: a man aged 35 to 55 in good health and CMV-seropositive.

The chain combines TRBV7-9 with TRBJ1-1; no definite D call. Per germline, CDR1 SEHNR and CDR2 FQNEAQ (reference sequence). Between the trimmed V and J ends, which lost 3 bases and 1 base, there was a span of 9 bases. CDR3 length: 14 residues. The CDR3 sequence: CASSLPQRNTEAFF. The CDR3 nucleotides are TGTGCCAGCAGCTTGCCACAGAGGAACACTGAAGCTTTCTTT.

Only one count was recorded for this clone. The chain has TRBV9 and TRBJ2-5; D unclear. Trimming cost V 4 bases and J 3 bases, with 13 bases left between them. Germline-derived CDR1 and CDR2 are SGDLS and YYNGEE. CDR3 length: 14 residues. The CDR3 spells CASSTQSAKETQYF. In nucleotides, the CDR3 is TGTGCCAGCAGCACCCAGTCAGCGAAAGAGACCCAGTACTTC.

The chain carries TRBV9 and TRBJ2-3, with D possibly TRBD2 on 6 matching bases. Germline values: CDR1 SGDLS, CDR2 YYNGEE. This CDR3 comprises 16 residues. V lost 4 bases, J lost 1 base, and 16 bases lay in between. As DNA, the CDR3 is TGTGCCAGCAGCCCCTACGTAGCGGTTGGCACAGATACGCAGTATTTT. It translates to CASSPYVAVGTDTQYF.

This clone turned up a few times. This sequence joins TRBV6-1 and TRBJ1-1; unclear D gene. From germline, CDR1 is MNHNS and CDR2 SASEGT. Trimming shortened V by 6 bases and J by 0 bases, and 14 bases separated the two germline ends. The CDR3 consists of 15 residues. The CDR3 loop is CASSQVGVLNTEAFF. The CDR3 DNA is TGTGCCAGCAGCCAAGTCGGGGTGTTGAACACTGAAGCTTTCTTT.

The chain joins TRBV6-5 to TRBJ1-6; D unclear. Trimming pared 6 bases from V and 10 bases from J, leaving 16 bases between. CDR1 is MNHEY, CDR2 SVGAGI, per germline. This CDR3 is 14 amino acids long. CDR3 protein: CASSQIHSDSPLHF. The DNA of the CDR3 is TGTGCCAGCAGCCAGATTCATAGCGACTCACCCCTCCACTTT.

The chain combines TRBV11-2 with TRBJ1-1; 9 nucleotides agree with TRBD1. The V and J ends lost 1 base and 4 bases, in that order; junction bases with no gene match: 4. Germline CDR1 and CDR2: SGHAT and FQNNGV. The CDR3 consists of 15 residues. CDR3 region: CASSLAGQGGTEAFF. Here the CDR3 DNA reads TGTGCCAGCAGCTTAGCGGGACAGGGTGGCACTGAAGCTTTCTTT.

The CDR3, as DNA: TGTGCCAGCAGCTTGGACAAGAAAAACATTCAGTACTTC. It translates to CASSLDKKNIQYF. This chain links TRBV5-4 with TRBJ2-4; no clear D. The CDR3 contains 13 residues. Germline CDR1 and CDR2: SGHNT and YYREEE (reference sequence). Between the trimmed V and J ends, which lost 0 bases and 4 bases, there was a span of 5 bases. Complete variable domain (other parts from reference TRBV5-4 and TRBJ2-4): ETGVTQSPTHLIKTRGQQVTLRCSSQSGHNTVSWYQQALGQGPQFIFQYYREEENGRGNFPPRFSGLQFPNYSSELNVNALELDDSALYLCASSLDKKNIQYFGAGTRLSVL.

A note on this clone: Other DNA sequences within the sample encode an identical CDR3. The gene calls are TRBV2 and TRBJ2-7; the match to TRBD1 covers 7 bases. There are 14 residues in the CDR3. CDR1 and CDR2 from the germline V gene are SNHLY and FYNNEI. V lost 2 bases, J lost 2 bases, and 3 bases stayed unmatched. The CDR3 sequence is CASSEQGVTYEQYF. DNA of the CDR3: TGTGCCAGCAGTGAACAGGGGGTAACCTACGAGCAGTACTTC.

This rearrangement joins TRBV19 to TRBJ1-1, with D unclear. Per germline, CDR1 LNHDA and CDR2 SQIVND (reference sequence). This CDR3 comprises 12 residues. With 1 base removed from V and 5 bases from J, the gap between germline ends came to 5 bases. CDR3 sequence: CASSIARTEAFF. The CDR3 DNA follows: TGTGCCAGTAGTATAGCCCGTACTGAAGCTTTCTTT.

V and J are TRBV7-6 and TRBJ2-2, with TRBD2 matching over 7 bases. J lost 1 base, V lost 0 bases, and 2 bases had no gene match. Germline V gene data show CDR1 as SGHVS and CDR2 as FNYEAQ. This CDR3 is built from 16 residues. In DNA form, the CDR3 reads TGTGCCAGCAGCTTAGCGGGAGGGAGGAACACCGGGGAGCTGTTTTTT. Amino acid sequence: CASSLAGGRNTGELFF.

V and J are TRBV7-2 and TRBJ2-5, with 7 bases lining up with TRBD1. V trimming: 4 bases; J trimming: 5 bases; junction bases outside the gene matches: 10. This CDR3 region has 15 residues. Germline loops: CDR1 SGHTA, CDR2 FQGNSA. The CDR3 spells CASSSLGQPWETQYF. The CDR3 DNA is TGTGCCAGCAGCTCTTTGGGACAGCCATGGGAGACCCAGTACTTC.

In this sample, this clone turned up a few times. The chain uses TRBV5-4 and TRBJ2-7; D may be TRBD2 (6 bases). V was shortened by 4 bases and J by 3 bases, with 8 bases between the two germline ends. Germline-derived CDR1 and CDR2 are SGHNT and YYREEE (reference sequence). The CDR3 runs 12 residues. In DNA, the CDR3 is TGTGCCAGCAGCGCCGGGGGCTACGAGCAGTACTTC. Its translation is CASSAGGYEQYF.

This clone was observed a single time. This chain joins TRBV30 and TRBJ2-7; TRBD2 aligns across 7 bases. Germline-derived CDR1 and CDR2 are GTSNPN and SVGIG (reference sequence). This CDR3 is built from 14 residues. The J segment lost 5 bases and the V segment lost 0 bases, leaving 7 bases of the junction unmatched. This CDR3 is CAWSVRGGWDEQYF. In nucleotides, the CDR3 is TGTGCCTGGAGTGTACGCGGGGGATGGGACGAGCAGTACTTC.

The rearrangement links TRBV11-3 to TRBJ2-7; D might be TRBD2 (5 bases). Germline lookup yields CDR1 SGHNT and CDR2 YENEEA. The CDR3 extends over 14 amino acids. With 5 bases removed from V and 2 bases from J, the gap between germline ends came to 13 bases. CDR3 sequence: CASSPKREAYEQYF. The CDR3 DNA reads TGTGCCAGCAGCCCTAAACGGGAAGCCTACGAGCAGTACTTC.

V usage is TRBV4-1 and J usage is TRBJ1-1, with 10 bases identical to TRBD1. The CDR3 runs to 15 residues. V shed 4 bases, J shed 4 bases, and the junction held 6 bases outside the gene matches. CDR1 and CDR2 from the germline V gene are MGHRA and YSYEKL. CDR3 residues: CASSPGQGRVTEAFF. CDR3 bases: TGCGCCAGCAGCCCGGGACAGGGGAGAGTCACTGAAGCTTTCTTT.

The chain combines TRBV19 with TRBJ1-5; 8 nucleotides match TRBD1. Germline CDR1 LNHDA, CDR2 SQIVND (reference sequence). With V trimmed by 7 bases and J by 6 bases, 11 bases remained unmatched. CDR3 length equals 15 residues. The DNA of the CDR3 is TGTGCCAGTACCGCATGGACAGGGTCTCGTCAGCCCCAGCATTTT. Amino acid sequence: CASTAWTGSRQPQHF.

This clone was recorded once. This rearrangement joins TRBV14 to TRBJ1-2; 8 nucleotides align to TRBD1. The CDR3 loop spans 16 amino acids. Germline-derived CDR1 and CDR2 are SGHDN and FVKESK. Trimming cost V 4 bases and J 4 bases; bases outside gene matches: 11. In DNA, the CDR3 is TGTGCCAGCAGCCGTATAACGGACAGGGATGTCTATGGCTACACCTTC. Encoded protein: CASSRITDRDVYGYTF.

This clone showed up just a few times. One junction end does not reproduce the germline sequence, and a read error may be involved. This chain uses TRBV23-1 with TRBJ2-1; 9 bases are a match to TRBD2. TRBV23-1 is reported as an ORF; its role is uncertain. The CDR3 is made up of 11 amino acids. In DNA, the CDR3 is TGCGCCAGCATCCAAAGGACTAGCGTCGTCTTC. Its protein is CASIQRTSVVF.

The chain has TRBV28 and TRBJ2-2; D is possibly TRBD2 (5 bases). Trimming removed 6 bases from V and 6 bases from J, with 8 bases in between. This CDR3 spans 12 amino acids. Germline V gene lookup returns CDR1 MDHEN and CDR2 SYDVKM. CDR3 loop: CASRVGAGELFF. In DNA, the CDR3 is TGTGCCAGCAGGGTCGGGGCCGGGGAGCTGTTTTTT.

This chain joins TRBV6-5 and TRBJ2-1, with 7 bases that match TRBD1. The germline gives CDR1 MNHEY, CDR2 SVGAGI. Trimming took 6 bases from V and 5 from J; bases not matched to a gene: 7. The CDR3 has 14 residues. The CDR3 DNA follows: TGTGCCAGCAGATCTGGACAGGCCAACAATGAGCAGTTCTTC. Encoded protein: CASRSGQANNEQFF.

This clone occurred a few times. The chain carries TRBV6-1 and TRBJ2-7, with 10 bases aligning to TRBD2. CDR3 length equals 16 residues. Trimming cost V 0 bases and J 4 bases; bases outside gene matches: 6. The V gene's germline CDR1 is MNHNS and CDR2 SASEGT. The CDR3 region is CASSEANLAGAYEQYF. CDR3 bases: TGTGCCAGCAGTGAAGCGAACCTAGCGGGAGCGTACGAGCAGTACTTC.

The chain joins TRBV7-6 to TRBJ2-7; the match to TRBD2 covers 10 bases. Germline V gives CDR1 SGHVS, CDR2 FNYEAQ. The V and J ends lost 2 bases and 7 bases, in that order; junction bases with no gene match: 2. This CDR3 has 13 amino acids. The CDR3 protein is CASSLSLAGEQYF. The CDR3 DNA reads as TGTGCCAGCAGCTTATCACTAGCGGGGGAGCAGTACTTC.

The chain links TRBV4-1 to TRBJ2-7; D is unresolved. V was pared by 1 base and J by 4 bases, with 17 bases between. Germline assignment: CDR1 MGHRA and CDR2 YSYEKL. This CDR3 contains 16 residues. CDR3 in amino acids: CASSQGATWNPYEQYF. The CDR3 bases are TGCGCCAGCAGCCAAGGGGCGACCTGGAACCCATACGAGCAGTACTTC.